Listed here are 4 T cell receptor beta chains from one sample, sequenced in a study of OX40 agonist ivuxolimab in advanced cancers. Libraries were prepared by immunoSEQ multiplex PCR; TCRdb keeps only in-frame clonotypes and omits some of them. The sample consists of fewer than 90,000 clones, roughly 90% of them appearing once. The sequencing used CD4+ or CD8+ T cells sorted from blood, collected in a trial of the OX40 agonist ivuxolimab. These receptors all stem from an adult with an advanced solid tumor such as melanoma, head and neck, liver or kidney cancer.

This clone was recorded only once. J is TRBJ2-5 and V is TRBV28; D gene ambiguous. The J call may be in error: the DNA end matches TRBJ2-7 better. This CDR3 is built from 14 residues. Germline V gives CDR1 MDHEN, CDR2 SYDVKM. The CDR3 spells CASSEMGGGYEQYF. CDR3 bases: TGTGCCAGCAGCGAGATGGGTGGTGGCTACGAGCAGTACTTC.

The chain employs TRBV14 and TRBJ2-7, with D possibly TRBD1 on 6 matching bases. CDR1 SGHDN and CDR2 FVKESK come from the germline V gene. Trimming shortened V by 1 base and J by 2 bases, and 12 bases separated the two germline ends. The CDR3 is made up of 15 amino acids. The DNA for the CDR3 is TGTGCCAGCAGCCAAGGAGGGGGTATGGCCTACGAGCAGTACTTC. It is translated as CASSQGGGMAYEQYF.

The chain recombines TRBV27 with TRBJ1-5, with TRBD1 matching 9 bases. The CDR3 has 14 residues. V trimming: 6 bases; J trimming: 5 bases; junction bases outside the gene matches: 5. Germline V gene lookup returns CDR1 MNHEY and CDR2 SMNVEV (reference sequence). In nucleotides, the CDR3 is TGTGCCAGCAGGGGGACAGGGTTGGATCAGCCCCAGCATTTT. Amino acids: CASRGTGLDQPQHF.

In its sample, this clone was seen a few times. The chain couples TRBV28 to TRBJ1-2; 7 bases are shared with TRBD1. CDR1 MDHEN and CDR2 SYDVKM come from the germline V gene. The length of the CDR3 is 13 residues. Losses at the gene ends were 6 bases for V and 4 bases for J; bases not matched to a gene: 5. CDR3 sequence: CASRRQGVYGYTF. For the CDR3, the DNA is TGTGCCAGCAGGAGACAGGGAGTCTATGGCTACACCTTC.